The rows below give T cell receptor beta chains drawn from one sample of a study of blood T cell repertoires in COVID-19. Method: immunoSEQ multiplex PCR; TCRdb's copy keeps in-frame clones and lacks some. Of approximately 54,000 clones listed, about 83% are singletons. Sample: peripheral blood. The receptor set was obtained from a man aged 50-60 years with acute or convalescent COVID-19. The CDR3 runs from the conserved cysteine through the conserved F or W. The order of the fields is CDR3 protein, CDR3 DNA, J gene, D gene, clone size, V gene. A D gene is named only where the DNA matches it firmly. Clone size appears in some rows only: once, few, many, or a class for an expanded clone.

CDR3aa: CASSALGGAETQYF; CDR3nt: TGTGCCAGCAGCGCCCTAGGGGGGGCAGAGACCCAGTACTTC; j_gene: TRBJ2-5; d_gene: NA; abundance: NA; v_gene: TRBV11-2
CDR3aa: CASSSTGGYFDGYTF; CDR3nt: TGTGCCAGTAGCAGTACTGGGGGCTATTTCGATGGCTACACCTTC; j_gene: TRBJ1-2; d_gene: NA; abundance: NA; v_gene: TRBV14
CDR3aa: CASSPRQGNNSPLHF; CDR3nt: TGCGCCAGCAGCCCACGACAGGGTAATAATTCACCCCTCCACTTT; j_gene: TRBJ1-6; d_gene: TRBD1; abundance: NA; v_gene: TRBV10-2
CDR3aa: CASSLRDHEQFF; CDR3nt: TGTGCCAGCAGCTTGCGGGACCATGAGCAGTTCTTC; j_gene: TRBJ2-1; d_gene: NA; abundance: NA; v_gene: TRBV11-2
CDR3aa: CASKGKRGNQPQHF; CDR3nt: TGTGCCAGCAAGGGAAAGCGGGGGAATCAGCCCCAGCATTTT; j_gene: TRBJ1-5; d_gene: NA; abundance: NA; v_gene: TRBV21-1
CDR3aa: CASSQENSGNTIYF; CDR3nt: TGTGCCAGCAGTCAAGAGAACTCTGGAAACACCATATATTTT; j_gene: TRBJ1-3; d_gene: NA; abundance: once; v_gene: TRBV9
CDR3aa: CASSLADTNTEAFF; CDR3nt: TGTGCCAGCAGTTTGGCAGATACGAACACTGAAGCTTTCTTT; j_gene: TRBJ1-1; d_gene: NA; abundance: NA; v_gene: TRBV27
CDR3aa: CSASSRRGTSGSLEDTQYF; CDR3nt: TGCAGTGCTAGTAGTCGAAGGGGGACTAGCGGGAGTCTTGAAGATACGCAGTATTTT; j_gene: TRBJ2-3; d_gene: TRBD2; abundance: NA; v_gene: TRBV20-1
CDR3aa: CASSDIWQGGGYTF; CDR3nt: TGTGCCAGCAGTGATATCTGGCAGGGCGGTGGCTACACCTTC; j_gene: TRBJ1-2; d_gene: NA; abundance: NA; v_gene: TRBV2
CDR3aa: CATSRARRSGEKLFF; CDR3nt: TGTGCCACCAGCAGAGCGAGGAGGTCTGGGGAAAAACTGTTTTTT; j_gene: TRBJ1-4; d_gene: NA; abundance: NA; v_gene: TRBV15
CDR3aa: CASSPEGLNFYNEQFF; CDR3nt: TGTGCCAGCAGCCCGGAGGGACTAAATTTCTACAATGAGCAGTTCTTC; j_gene: TRBJ2-1; d_gene: TRBD2; abundance: NA; v_gene: TRBV3-1/TRBV3-2
CDR3aa: CASKPPGGETQYF; CDR3nt: TGTGCCAGCAAGCCTCCGGGAGGCGAGACCCAGTACTTC; j_gene: TRBJ2-5; d_gene: TRBD2; abundance: NA; v_gene: TRBV11-3